Listed below are T cell receptor beta chains from one sample, sequenced in a study of OX40 agonist ivuxolimab in advanced cancers. Repertoires were generated with immunoSEQ multiplex PCR, while TCRdb's copy carries only in-frame clones and drops some. The sample records about 67,000 clones, approximately 81% being singletons. Material: CD4+ or CD8+ T cells sorted from blood, obtained in a trial of the OX40 agonist ivuxolimab. Receptor source: an adult with an advanced solid tumor such as melanoma, head and neck, liver or kidney cancer. CDR3s include the opening cysteine and the closing phenylalanine or tryptophan. A D gene is named only where the DNA matches it firmly. Clone size is given for some rows only: seen once, a few or many times, or a class if the clone is expanded.

d_gene	v_gene	abundance	j_gene	CDR3nt	CDR3aa
-	TRBV6-5	-	TRBJ2-7	TGTGCCAGCAGTAACAGCTACGAGCAGTACTTC	CASSNSYEQYF
-	TRBV5-1	-	TRBJ2-1	TGCGCCAGCAGCTTGAGAGGGGACAATGAGCAGTTCTTC	CASSLRGDNEQFF
-	TRBV29-1	-	TRBJ2-3	TGCAGCGTTCAAGGGGGAAATACGCAGTATTTT	CSVQGGNTQYF
-	TRBV6-5	-	TRBJ1-1	TGTGCCAGCAGTTCCCCCAAGCGTATCGGAACTGAAGCTTTCTTT	CASSSPKRIGTEAFF
TRBD1	TRBV28	-	TRBJ1-1	TGTGCCAGCAGGTTCGACAGGGTCGTGAACACTGAAGCTTTCTTT	CASRFDRVVNTEAFF
-	TRBV5-5	-	TRBJ1-1	TGTGCCAGCCGGACCGTGGGACGCAGCACTGAAGCTTTCTTT	CASRTVGRSTEAFF
-	TRBV15	-	TRBJ2-5	TGTGCCACCAGCAGAACAGCTCAAGAGACCCAGTACTTC	CATSRTAQETQYF
TRBD1	TRBV19	-	TRBJ1-4	TGTGCCAGTAGTATAGCGGGACAGGGTCTAGAAAAACTGTTTTTT	CASSIAGQGLEKLFF
-	TRBV28	once	TRBJ1-5	TGTGCCAGCAGTTCTAATAACCCTGGGGATCAGCCCCAGCATTTT	CASSSNNPGDQPQHF
TRBD1	TRBV2	-	TRBJ2-5	TGTGCCAGCAGGGTCCGACAGGGGGGAAGAGGAGAGACCCAGTACTTC	CASRVRQGGRGETQYF
-	TRBV5-1	few	TRBJ1-2	TGCGCCAGCAGCCCGACAGTGAACTATGGCTACACCTTC	CASSPTVNYGYTF
-	TRBV27	-	TRBJ2-7	TGTGCCAGCAGTTTATCGTGGGGTAATCTGGGGTCTGACGAGCAGTACTTC	CASSLSWGNLGSDEQYF
-	TRBV30	-	TRBJ2-1	TGTGCATCTACTGCTAGCCTCTCCTACAATGAGCAGTTCTTC	CASTASLSYNEQFF
TRBD1	TRBV5-1	-	TRBJ1-2	TGCGCAAGCAGCTTGGACAGGGGAAACTATGGCTACACCTTC	CASSLDRGNYGYTF
-	TRBV2	few	TRBJ1-1	TGTGCCAGCAGTCTCCAGGGTACTATGAACACTGAAGCTTTCTTT	CASSLQGTMNTEAFF
-	TRBV19	-	TRBJ1-1	TGTGCCAGTATCCCGGGACGGAACACTGAAGCTTTCTTT	CASIPGRNTEAFF
-	TRBV7-9	-	TRBJ2-2	TGTGCCAGCAGCTTAGGACAGACTTACACCGGGGAGCTGTTTTTT	CASSLGQTYTGELFF
-	TRBV9	-	TRBJ1-1	TGTGCCAGCAGCGTAAGTTACCGGGGGTCGACTGAAGCTTTCTTT	CASSVSYRGSTEAFF
TRBD1	TRBV28	-	TRBJ2-1	TGTGCCAGCATCACCGGGACAGGGTACAATGAGCAGTTCTTC	CASITGTGYNEQFF
TRBD2	TRBV5-1	-	TRBJ2-5	TGCGCCAGCAGCTTGGAACTAGCGGGAAGAGAGACCCAGTACTTC	CASSLELAGRETQYF
TRBD1	TRBV5-1	-	TRBJ2-7	TGCGCCAGCAGTCCGACAGGGTCAACGTCCTACGAGCAGTACTTC	CASSPTGSTSYEQYF
TRBD1	TRBV30	-	TRBJ1-3	TGTGCCTGGAGTAATACAGGGGGCCCTGGAAACACCATATATTTT	CAWSNTGGPGNTIYF
-	TRBV5-3	-	TRBJ2-7	TGTGCCAGAAGCTTGGACCTGGGCAGGCTTGTCTTCTACGAGCAGTACTTC	CARSLDLGRLVFYEQYF
-	TRBV28	-	TRBJ1-2	TGTGCCAGCGGCAGGGAGGCTGGCTACACCTTC	CASGREAGYTF
-	TRBV6-5	-	TRBJ2-3	TGTGCCAGCAGCCCCACCGATGGCTACACAGATACGCAGTATTTT	CASSPTDGYTDTQYF
TRBD1	TRBV4-3	-	TRBJ2-7	TGCGCCAGCAGCCAAGATAGACAGGGACGAGAGCAGTACTTC	CASSQDRQGREQYF
TRBD2	TRBV6-6	-	TRBJ2-7	TGTGCCACCAGACTAGCGGGAGACAACGAGCAGTACTTC	CATRLAGDNEQYF
-	TRBV28	-	TRBJ1-1	TGTGCCAGCACCCAACCCGCAGGACGGGCTTTCTTT	CASTQPAGRAFF
-	TRBV28	-	TRBJ2-7	TGTGCCAGCAGGGCCCCAAATAGGCCCGAGCAGTACTTC	CASRAPNRPEQYF
TRBD1	TRBV2	-	TRBJ2-2	TGTGCCAGCATGTTGCAGGGGGCCACCGGGGAGCTGTTTTTT	CASMLQGATGELFF
-	TRBV30	few	TRBJ1-1	TGTGCCTGGAGTGTACTGGAGGGGGCTTTCTTT	CAWSVLEGAFF
-	TRBV28	-	TRBJ1-4	TGTGCCAGCAGCCGACCTCGTGTCGCAACTAATGAAAAACTGTTTTTT	CASSRPRVATNEKLFF
TRBD1	TRBV5-1	-	TRBJ2-1	TGCGCCAGCAGCTTGGTTGGACAGGGGATCAATGAGCAGTTCTTC	CASSLVGQGINEQFF
-	TRBV18	-	TRBJ1-6	TGTGCCAGCTCATCTGGCGGTAGCTCCTATAATTCACCCCTCCACTTT	CASSSGGSSYNSPLHF
-	TRBV7-2	once	TRBJ2-1	TGTGCCAGCAGCTTAGCCCAAACCAGGTTACTCTACAATGAGCAGTTCTTC	CASSLAQTRLLYNEQFF
-	TRBV4-2	-	TRBJ2-2	TGTGCCAGCAGCCAAGCCAATATGGCGAACACCGGGGAGCTGTTTTTT	CASSQANMANTGELFF
-	TRBV6-5	-	TRBJ2-1	TGTGCCAGCAGTGCCTACAATGAGCAGTTCTTC	CASSAYNEQFF
TRBD1	TRBV4-3	-	TRBJ1-1	TGCGCCAGCAGCCAAATACCCGGGACAGGGGCCACTGAAGCTTTCTTT	CASSQIPGTGATEAFF
TRBD2	TRBV28	-	TRBJ2-5	TGTGCCAGCAGATCCCTGACTAGCAGACAAGAGACCCAGTACTTC	CASRSLTSRQETQYF
TRBD1	TRBV28	-	TRBJ2-7	TGTGCCAGCAGGGGGTTGGTGCTGGGACAGGCCTCCTACGAGCAGTACTTC	CASRGLVLGQASYEQYF
TRBD1	TRBV18	-	TRBJ2-7	TGTGCCAGCTCACTGGGACAGGGTGGGGAGCAGTACTTC	CASSLGQGGEQYF
-	TRBV7-9	-	TRBJ2-3	TGTGCCAGCAGCTCTCAACTCACAGATACGCAGTATTTT	CASSSQLTDTQYF
TRBD2	TRBV5-4	-	TRBJ2-1	TGTGCCAGCAAGGCGGGAGGGCCGATCGATGAGCAGTTCTTC	CASKAGGPIDEQFF
TRBD1	TRBV27	-	TRBJ1-2	TGTGCCAGCAGTTGGGACAGGGGGTCTGGCTACACCTTC	CASSWDRGSGYTF
TRBD1	TRBV28	-	TRBJ1-5	TGTGCCAGCAGTCAAATTCCCCAGGGGGCGATTCAGCCCCAGCATTTT	CASSQIPQGAIQPQHF
-	TRBV4-1	-	TRBJ2-3	TGCGCCAGCAGCCAAGTCTCGGGCCTGGTCACAGATACGCAGTATTTT	CASSQVSGLVTDTQYF
TRBD1	TRBV27	-	TRBJ1-1	TGTGCCAGCGCCAGGGGGAGGACTGAAGCTTTCTTT	CASARGRTEAFF
-	TRBV4-1	-	TRBJ2-3	TGCGCCAGCAGCCAAGACCGTGGGGAAAGCACAGATACGCAGTATTTT	CASSQDRGESTDTQYF
TRBD1	TRBV28	-	TRBJ1-1	TGTGCCAGCAGGTTGATCAGGGGGGGAGTAAAGAGGAACACTGAAGCTTTCTTT	CASRLIRGGVKRNTEAFF